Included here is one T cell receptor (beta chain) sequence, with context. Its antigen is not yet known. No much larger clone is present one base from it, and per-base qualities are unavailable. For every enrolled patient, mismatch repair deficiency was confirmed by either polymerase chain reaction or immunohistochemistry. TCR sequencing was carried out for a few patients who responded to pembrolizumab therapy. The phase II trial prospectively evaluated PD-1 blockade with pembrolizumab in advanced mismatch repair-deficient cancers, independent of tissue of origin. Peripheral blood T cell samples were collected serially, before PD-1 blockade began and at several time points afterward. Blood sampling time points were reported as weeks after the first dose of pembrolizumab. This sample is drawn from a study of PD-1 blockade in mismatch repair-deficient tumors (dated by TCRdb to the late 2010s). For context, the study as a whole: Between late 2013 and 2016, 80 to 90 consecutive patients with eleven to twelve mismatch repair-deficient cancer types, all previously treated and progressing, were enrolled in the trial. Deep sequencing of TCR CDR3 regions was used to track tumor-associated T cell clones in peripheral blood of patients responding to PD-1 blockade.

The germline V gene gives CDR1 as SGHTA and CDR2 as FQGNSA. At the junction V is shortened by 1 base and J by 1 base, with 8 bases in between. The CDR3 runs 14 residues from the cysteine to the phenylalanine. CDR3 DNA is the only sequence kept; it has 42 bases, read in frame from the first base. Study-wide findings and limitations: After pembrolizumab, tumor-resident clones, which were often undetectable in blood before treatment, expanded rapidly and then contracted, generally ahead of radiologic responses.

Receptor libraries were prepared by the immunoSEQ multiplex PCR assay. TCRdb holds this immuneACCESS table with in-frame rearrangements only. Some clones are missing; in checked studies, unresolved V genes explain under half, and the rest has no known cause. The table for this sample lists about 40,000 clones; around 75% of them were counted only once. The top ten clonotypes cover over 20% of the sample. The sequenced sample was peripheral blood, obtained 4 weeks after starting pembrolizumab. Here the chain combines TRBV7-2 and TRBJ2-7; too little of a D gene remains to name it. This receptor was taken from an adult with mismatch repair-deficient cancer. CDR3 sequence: CASSLDWQSYEQYF. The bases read TGTGCCAGCAGCTTAGATTGGCAGTCCTACGAGCAGTACTTC.